This paragraph reports one T cell receptor (beta chain). These data originate in a study of blood T cell repertoires in COVID-19. Looking at the study overall: Material from acute and convalescent COVID-19 was sourced from the United States, Italy and Spain. In each case, the material was cDNA or gDNA derived from T cells, B-cell-depleted T cells, or PBMCs.

Clones were read by immunoSEQ multiplex PCR, and TCRdb kept only the in-frame ones, dropping some. The sample lists about 190,000 clones, approximately 81% occurring once. The sequenced material came from peripheral blood. This sequence originates from a woman aged 80 or over with active or convalescent COVID-19.

In nucleotides, the CDR3 is TGTGCCAGCAGCCAAGGGACTAGCGGGTCCTACGAGCAGTACTTC. It codes for CASSQGTSGSYEQYF. The chain joins TRBV3-1 (or the pseudogene TRBV3-2) to TRBJ2-7; 11 bases align to TRBD2. This CDR3 is built from 15 residues. The germline CDR1 and CDR2 sequences are LGHDT and YNNKEL (reference sequence). The junction had 0 bases not matched to a gene; V was cut back by 1 base and J by 1 base.